Listed here is a single TCR beta chain. The sample holds one count of this clone. The clone's antigen remains unknown. No qualities accompany the bases; no much larger clone lies one base away. The data are from a study of shared clonotypes between healthy human individuals (dated by TCRdb to the early 2020s). In terms of the full investigation: A couple of women and a few men aged 18 to 49 years were included in the cohort. For each donor, CD4 naive and CD4 memory were each given three plates, CD8 naive was given two plates, and CD8 memory was given one plate. Blood TCR repertoires of about 5 healthy adults were deeply sequenced to estimate repertoire size and the extent of clonotype sharing between individuals. Libraries were prepared and TCR repertoires were sequenced by different laboratories using diverse techniques, in order to increase sequencing depth and limit assay-specific biases. Per donor, leukapheresis produced somewhere between about 0.85 and 9.5 billion PBMCs. The paper as a whole reports these results and caveats: Higher generation probabilities were observed for clonotypes shared by all four sorted-subset donors than for non-shared clonotypes. Roughly 5% of naive CD4, approximately 3.7% of naive CD8, approximately 2% of memory CD4, and approximately 0.39% of memory CD8 clonotypes were shared across several donors. Rarefaction of sorted-subset datasets indicated incomplete sequencing despite the large sequencing depth. The small number of donors limited the genetic and exposure-history diversity represented. Pairwise subsampling indicated that sequencing depth was expected to affect the degree of clonotype sharing among donors. Sampling was restricted to blood, and TCR repertoires in tissue are likely to differ from TCR repertoires in blood. Naive subsets generally had larger estimated clonotype richness than memory subsets.

The germline V gene supplies CDR1 MDHEN and CDR2 SYDVKM. The cysteine opens and the phenylalanine closes a CDR3 of 15 amino acids. Left in the record is the CDR3 DNA by itself, 45 bases read in frame from the first base. Ends trimmed: V by 4 bases, J by 7 bases; bases unmatched to a gene: 8. Using the deep immunoSEQ assay, multiplex PCR amplified TCR CDR3 regions from genomic DNA. Extracted genomic DNA from each cell subset was spread evenly across all wells of several immunoSEQ 96-well plates, with each plate serving as a replicate. For sorted subsets, about 210 ng of genomic DNA, equivalent to some 33,000 T cell genomes, went into each replicate PCR. The purified libraries were quantified using a Qubit 3.0 fluorometer, sized with a Bioanalyzer 2100, and then quantified again using the KAPA Library Quantification kit. Each immunoSEQ 96-well plate was sequenced on its own single-read 150-cycle Illumina NextSeq 550 flow cell. In the authors' own workflow: Because the immunoSEQ output held only junctional sequences and lacked quality scores, the filtering could not match the filtering applied to full-length reads. To assign V/J genes and CDR3, sequences were annotated against IMGT germline references using PyIR, a Python wrapper for IgBLAST v1.9. Reads were removed for weak V/J assignments (E-value above 1e-6), missing CDR3, stop codons, out-of-frame junctions, or ambiguous translated residues. A V3J clonotype was defined by an identical inferred V gene, J gene, and CDR3 amino acid sequence. Percentage overlap between repertoires was calculated by dividing the number of shared unique clonotypes by the size of the smaller repertoire. Richness of each repertoire was evaluated using RTK rarefaction, the Chao1 estimator, and Recon v2.1 estimates of unobserved clonotypes. Generation probabilities for all TCRbeta clonotypes obtained by the gDNA method from a handful of donors were computed using OLGA. TCRdb limited this immuneACCESS table to in-frame rearrangements with V and J called. A share of clones is missing; checked studies link under half to unresolved V genes, and the rest is unexplained. The V and J calls and clone size are taken from that table; D and trimming were inferred from the DNA. Counted in this sample were just over 2,000,000 clones; about 95% of them appeared once. The ten largest clones capture roughly 1% of the sample.

CD8 naive samples were obtained by positive selection for CCR7 among CD45RO-negative cells, yielding a CD45RA+CCR7+ population from which TemRA cells were excluded. The donors were healthy, HIV-negative adults with no recently reported acute infections or vaccinations. Every donor was a Caucasian adult living in Nashville, Tennessee, USA. Blood was collected by leukapheresis, and PBMCs were isolated by Ficoll-Histopaque density gradient centrifugation and then cryopreserved in liquid nitrogen vapor phase. Analytical flow cytometry was used to check the purity and quantity of every magnetically sorted T cell population. From each sorted fraction, genomic DNA was isolated and quantified by UV absorbance on a Nanodrop 2000c.

The chain links TRBV28 with TRBJ2-1, with TRBD2 identical over 9 junction bases. The TCR was taken from a man between 18 and 35 years old in good health. The material sequenced was naive CD8+ T cells sorted from blood. The cell subset or site label, as the study defines it: CD45RA+CCR7+. The CDR3 protein sequence reads: CASSSKRGVLNEQFF. The base sequence is TGTGCCAGCAGTTCAAAGCGGGGGGTCTTAAATGAGCAGTTCTTC.